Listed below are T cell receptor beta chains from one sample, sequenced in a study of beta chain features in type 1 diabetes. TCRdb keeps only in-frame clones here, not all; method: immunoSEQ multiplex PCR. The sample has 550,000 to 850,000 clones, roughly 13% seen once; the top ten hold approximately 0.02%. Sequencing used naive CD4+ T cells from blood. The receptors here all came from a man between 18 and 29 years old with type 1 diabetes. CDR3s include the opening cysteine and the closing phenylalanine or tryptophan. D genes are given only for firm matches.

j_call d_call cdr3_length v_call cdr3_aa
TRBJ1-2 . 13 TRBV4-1 CASSPQGDYGYTF
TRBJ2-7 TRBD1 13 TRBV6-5 CASSPRDRGEQYF
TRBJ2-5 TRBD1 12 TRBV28 CATGQGWETQYF
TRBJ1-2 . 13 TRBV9 CASSVRGIGGYTF
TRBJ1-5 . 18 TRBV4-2 CASSHRPNAGDSNQPQHF
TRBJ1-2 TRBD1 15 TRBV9 CASSVGGGGYYGYTF
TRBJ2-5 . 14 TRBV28 CASRKQGSQETQYF
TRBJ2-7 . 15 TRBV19 CASSIEEGTSYEQYF
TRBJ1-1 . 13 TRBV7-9 CASSLSGATEAFF
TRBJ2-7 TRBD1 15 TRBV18 CASSPRHGTGGEQYF
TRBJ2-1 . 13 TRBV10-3 CAISVEGVDEQFF
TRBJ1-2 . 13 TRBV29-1 CSVVEGLGGGYTF
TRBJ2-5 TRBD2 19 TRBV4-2 CASSQVPGLAGEGEETQYF
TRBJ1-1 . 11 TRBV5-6 CASSGNTEAFF
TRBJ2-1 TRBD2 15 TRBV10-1 CASSESGGRYNEQFF
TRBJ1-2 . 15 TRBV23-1 CASSHRDKADYGYTF
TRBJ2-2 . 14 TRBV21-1 CASSKTQGGEELFF
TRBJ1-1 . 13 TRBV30 CAWSTGPNAEAFF
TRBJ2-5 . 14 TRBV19 CASSARTAEETQYF
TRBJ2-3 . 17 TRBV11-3 CASSLGSGGGLTDTQYF
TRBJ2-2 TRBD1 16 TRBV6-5 CASSSVTGRDGGELFF
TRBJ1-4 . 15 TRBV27 CASSLRALAAEKLFF
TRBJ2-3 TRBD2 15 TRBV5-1 CASSLSGGTVDTQYF
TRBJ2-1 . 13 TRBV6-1 CASMTTYYNEQFF
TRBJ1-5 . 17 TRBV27 CASSPFTESYSNQPQHF
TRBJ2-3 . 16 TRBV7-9 CASKFLAGDPTDTQYF
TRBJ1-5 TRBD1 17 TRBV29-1 CSVGDRGQIYSNQPQHF
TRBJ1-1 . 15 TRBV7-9 CASSLDRTLNTEAFF
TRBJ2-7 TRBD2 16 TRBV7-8 CASSPSGGVSSYEQYF
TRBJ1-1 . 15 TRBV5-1 CASSLVAGSPTEAFF
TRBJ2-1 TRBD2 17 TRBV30 CAFLRPGLAGKSDEQFF
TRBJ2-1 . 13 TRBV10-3 CAIRWQEKNEQFF
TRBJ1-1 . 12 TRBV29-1 CSVVDGGTEAFF
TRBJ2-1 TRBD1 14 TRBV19 CASIRGTGVSEQFF
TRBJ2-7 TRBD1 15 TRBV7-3 CASSLRTGVEYEQYF
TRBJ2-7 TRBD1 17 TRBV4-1 CASSQSPDRGATYEQYF
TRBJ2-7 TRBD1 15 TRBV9 CASSQGTGATYEQYF
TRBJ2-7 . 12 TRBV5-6 CASTSGTYEQYF
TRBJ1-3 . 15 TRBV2 CASSGPLGLGNTIYF
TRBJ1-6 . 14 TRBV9 CASTETSTGSPLHF
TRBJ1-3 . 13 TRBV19 CATAEDSGNTIYF
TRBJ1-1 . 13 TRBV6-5 CASEGRVNTEAFF
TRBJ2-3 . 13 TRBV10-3 CANGGGGTDTQYF
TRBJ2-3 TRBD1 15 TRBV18 CASSPGQGARDTQYF
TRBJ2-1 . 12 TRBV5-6 CASSWGQDEQFF
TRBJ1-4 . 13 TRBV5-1 CASSFGTNEKLFF
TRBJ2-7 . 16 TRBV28 CASSTLPWGATYEQYF
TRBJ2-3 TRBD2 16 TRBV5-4 CASSPRGGRDADTQYF
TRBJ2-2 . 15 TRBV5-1 CASSLARADTGELFF
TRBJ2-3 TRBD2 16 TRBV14 CASSPGLAGTLDTQYF